The T cell receptor beta chain described here comes from a study of shared T cell receptors in the human thymus. Trimming removed 5 bases from V and 6 bases from J; junction bases left unmatched: 13. The CDR3 covers 17 residues. The germline gives CDR1 SGHNT, CDR2 YYREEE (reference sequence). Method: immunoSEQ multiplex PCR; TCRdb's copy keeps in-frame clones and lacks some. The top ten clones hold roughly 0.0094% of a sample with hundreds of thousands of clones, about 90% of them seen once. These data also featured in a second study, about human thymus T cells.

The sample consisted of thymocytes. The source of this sequence is a boy under two years old with a congenital heart defect. J is TRBJ2-3 and V is TRBV5-4; 12 bases line up with TRBD2. Here the CDR3 DNA reads TGTGCCAGCAGGGGACCCGCGACTAGCGGGGGCAGGGATACGCAGTATTTT. Translation gives CASRGPATSGGRDTQYF.